This is a list of T cell receptor beta chains from one sample in a study of monozygotic twins with inflammatory bowel disease. Reanalyzing the 5' RACE reads, TCRdb keeps one entry per CDR3 protein, without DNA. The repertoire table contains 300,000 to 450,000 distinct CDR3 sequences. Sequencing was done on a sample of blood. The origin of the receptors is a human donor with ulcerative colitis or Crohn's disease, or a healthy co-twin of an affected twin (not recorded which). Each CDR3 is given with its conserved first and last residue.

J gene,V gene,CDR3 protein
TRBJ2-3,TRBV5-4,CASSRQGLRQTDTQYF
TRBJ1-1,TRBV4-1,CASSQGPGLSTEAFF
TRBJ2-6,TRBV5-6,CASIIGSGANVLTF
TRBJ2-1,TRBV29-1,CSVRRDRTYNEQFF
TRBJ1-5,TRBV7-2,CASSGWTGANQPQHF
TRBJ1-1,TRBV14,CASSLEGRGDEAFF
TRBJ1-1,TRBV5-1,CASGNEGNTEAFF
TRBJ2-1,TRBV3-1,CASSSRGSGGAVYNEQFF
TRBJ2-7,TRBV7-8,CATRPSGGRYEQYF
TRBJ2-3,TRBV5-4,CASSLSSGGVPDTQYF
TRBJ2-7,TRBV14,CASSLQGAMVYEQYF
TRBJ1-5,TRBV21-1,CASSTGQGARQPQHF
TRBJ2-2,TRBV2,CASSVVWIGELFF
TRBJ2-1,TRBV4-3,CASSQRGAYEQFF
TRBJ1-2,TRBV4-3,CASSQAPRNYGYTF
TRBJ1-1,TRBV7-9,CASSKTVLNTEAFF
TRBJ1-5,TRBV19,CASMKGMGNQPQHF
TRBJ1-1,TRBV5-1,CASSPSRGDTEAFF
TRBJ1-6,TRBV20-1,CSARRSQGGPNYNSPLHF
TRBJ2-4,TRBV7-2,CASSLAHMEPNIQYF
TRBJ1-5,TRBV29-1,CSVGGGSGSNQPQHF
TRBJ2-5,TRBV20-1,CSAREESGIQETQYF
TRBJ2-2,TRBV12-3/TRBV12-4,CASSFQQGSLNTGELFF
TRBJ2-5,TRBV28,CASGGVGRWGNQETQYF
TRBJ2-4,TRBV7-2,CASSLGILAKNIQYF
TRBJ2-1,TRBV20-1,CSARDLRDYNEQFF
TRBJ2-2,TRBV28,CASRGGTGELFF
TRBJ2-1,TRBV11-2,CASSLGRAGYNEQFF